The 29 T cell receptor beta chains presented below share a single source sample, sequenced in a study of fetal regulatory T cell absence and autoimmunity. Only in-frame clones appear in the TCRdb table, and some are missing; sequencing was by immunoSEQ multiplex PCR. Among 95,000 or so clones listed, 55% to 75% were seen once. The sequencing sample was made of pancreas tissue. Receptors originate from a male donor with IPEX syndrome.

This clone was recorded once. The chain has TRBV14 and TRBJ2-5, with a tentative D call TRBD2 (5 bases). The CDR3 consists of 15 residues. Germline V gene data show CDR1 as SGHDN and CDR2 as FVKESK. V shed 2 bases and J shed 2 bases, with 12 bases lying between them. The CDR3 reads CASSQRLSGQETQYF. The CDR3 DNA follows: TGTGCCAGCAGCCAACGGCTATCGGGGCAAGAGACCCAGTACTTC.

This clone was seen more than once but under ten times. The chain is built from TRBV10-3 and TRBJ1-1; TRBD1 aligns across 9 bases. In germline, CDR1 is ENHRY, CDR2 SYGVKD. The V gene end was trimmed by 3 bases and the J gene end by 3 bases; junction bases not matched to a gene: 5. The CDR3 totals 15 residues. The CDR3 loop reads CAISDITGGYTEAFF. The CDR3, as DNA: TGTGCCATCAGTGATATTACAGGGGGCTACACTGAAGCTTTCTTT.

V is TRBV10-3 and J is TRBJ1-5; possible D gene TRBD1, 5 bases. Germline V gene lookup returns CDR1 ENHRY and CDR2 SYGVKD. V was shortened by 3 bases and J by 2 bases, with 11 bases between the two germline ends. The CDR3 runs to 15 residues. The CDR3 DNA follows: TGTGCCATCAGTGATCGCAGGGATGGCAATCAGCCCCAGCATTTT. Its translation: CAISDRRDGNQPQHF.

This clone has just a few counts. This chain uses TRBV7-9 with TRBJ1-5, with D hard to call. The CDR3 runs 13 residues. Germline V lookup: CDR1 SEHNR, CDR2 FQNEAQ (reference sequence). V was clipped by 3 bases and J by 5 bases, with 8 bases between them. DNA for the CDR3: TGTGCCAGCAGCTTGGAAGGGTATCAGCCCCAGCATTTT. It yields the protein CASSLEGYQPQHF.

J is TRBJ2-7 and V is TRBV6-6; tentatively, D is TRBD1 (6 bases). V lost 4 bases and J 3 bases, leaving 7 bases between the germline ends. There are 12 residues in the CDR3. Looked up from germline, CDR1 is MNHNY and CDR2 is SVGAGI (reference sequence). This CDR3 reads CASSWDNYEQYF. CDR3 nucleotides: TGTGCCAGCAGTTGGGACAACTACGAGCAGTACTTC.

This rearrangement joins TRBV4-1 to TRBJ2-3; 11 nucleotides line up with TRBD2. From germline, CDR1 is MGHRA and CDR2 YSYEKL. The length of the CDR3 is 17 residues. With V trimmed by 3 bases and J by 3 bases, 8 bases remained unmatched. The CDR3 here is CASSHSRTSGWTDTQYF. The CDR3 nucleotides read TGCGCCAGCAGCCATTCCCGGACTAGCGGGTGGACAGATACGCAGTATTTT.

V gene TRBV11-3 combines with J gene TRBJ1-2; unclear D gene. CDR3 length: 14 residues. Trimming removed 9 bases from V and 8 bases from J, with 22 bases in between. Germline CDR1 is SGHNT and CDR2 is YENEEA. The CDR3 region has the DNA TGTGCCAGGGATTCAAGGTGGGCCGCTGAAGGCTACACCTTC. Its protein product is CARDSRWAAEGYTF.

CDR3 sequence: CAISELTSGGADEQFF. As DNA, the CDR3 is TGTGCCATCAGTGAGTTGACTAGCGGGGGGGCAGATGAGCAGTTCTTC. The rearrangement uses TRBV10-3 and TRBJ2-1, with TRBD2 matching 14 bases. Trimming at V came to 1 base and at J to 8 bases, leaving 4 bases not matched to a gene. CDR1 is ENHRY and CDR2 is SYGVKD in the germline V gene. This CDR3 comprises 16 residues.

The rearrangement links TRBV5-1 to TRBJ1-2; D ambiguous. CDR1 is SGHRS and CDR2 is YFSETQ in the germline V gene. The V end lost 0 bases, the J end lost 3 bases, and 6 bases lay between the germline ends. There are 13 residues in the CDR3. In nucleotides, the CDR3 is TGCGCCAGCAGCTTGGCCAGCTACTATGGCTACACCTTC. It translates to CASSLASYYGYTF. Looking up the rest from reference TRBV5-1 and TRBJ1-2 gives the full variable domain: KAGVTQTPRYLIKTRGQQVTLSCSPISGHRSVSWYQQTPGQGLQFLFEYFSETQRNKGNFPGRFSGRQFSNSRSEMNVSTLELGDSALYLCASSLASYYGYTFGSGTRLTVV.

V and J are TRBV2 and TRBJ1-2, with a tentative D call TRBD1 (5 bases). The V end lost 8 bases, the J end lost 2 bases, and 18 bases lay between the germline ends. Germline V CDR1 and CDR2: SNHLY, FYNNEI. The CDR3 length is 15 residues. The CDR3 sequence is CASSENLGENYGYTF. CDR3 nucleotides: TGTGCCAGCTCCGAAAACTTAGGGGAAAACTATGGCTACACCTTC. The complete variable domain, with remaining parts taken from reference TRBV2 and TRBJ1-2, reads EPEVTQTPSHQVTQMGQEVILRCVPISNHLYFYWYRQILGQKVEFLVSFYNNEISEKSEIFDDQFSVERPDGSNFTLKIRSTKLEDSAMYFCASSENLGENYGYTFGSGTRLTVV.

The chain is built from TRBV9 and TRBJ2-2; D not certain. Trimming stripped 0 bases from V and 3 bases from J, with 6 bases between. This CDR3 is built from 14 residues. Germline V gene sequence: CDR1 SGDLS, CDR2 YYNGEE. The CDR3 DNA follows: TGTGCCAGCAGCGTAGATTTGTACACCGGGGAGCTGTTTTTT. Its protein product is CASSVDLYTGELFF.

This clone was counted a few times. The rearrangement uses TRBV19 and TRBJ1-3, with 9 bases aligning to TRBD1. This CDR3 region has 16 residues. With 4 bases clipped from V and 2 bases from J, the junction kept 6 bases outside the gene matches. Per the germline V gene, CDR1 is LNHDA and CDR2 is SQIVND (reference sequence). This chain's CDR3 is CASSRRQGGTGNTIYF. DNA for the CDR3: TGTGCCAGTAGTAGGAGACAGGGGGGAACTGGAAACACCATATATTTT.

The chain couples TRBV9 to TRBJ2-7; 7 bases align to TRBD2. CDR1 and CDR2 (germline): SGDLS, YYNGEE. The CDR3 covers 13 residues. Unmatched junction bases numbered 6, after V lost 7 bases and J lost 2 bases. CDR3 sequence reads: CASGRGRPYEQYF. CDR3 bases: TGTGCCAGCGGGAGGGGCCGACCCTACGAGCAGTACTTC.

The table lists this clone with a few counts. V and J are TRBV11-3 and TRBJ2-5; 11 bases align to TRBD1. Germline CDR1 and CDR2: SGHNT and YENEEA. Losses at the gene ends were 4 bases for V and 4 bases for J; bases not matched to a gene: 2. CDR3 length: 14 amino acids. CDR3 region: CASSSDRGRETQYF. CDR3 DNA: TGTGCCAGCAGCTCGGACAGGGGGCGAGAGACCCAGTACTTC.

The chain employs TRBV27 and TRBJ2-3; D unresolved. This CDR3 spans 13 amino acids. Trimming cost V 5 bases and J 9 bases, with 15 bases left between them. Per the germline V gene, CDR1 is MNHEY and CDR2 is SMNVEV (reference sequence). As DNA, the CDR3 is TGTGCCAGCAGTGCCCGGGCTGGAAGAACGCAGTATTTT. Translation gives CASSARAGRTQYF.

This sequence joins TRBV11-3 and TRBJ2-5; 10 bases line up with TRBD2. Germline V gives CDR1 SGHNT, CDR2 YENEEA. The CDR3 loop spans 18 amino acids. Losses at the gene ends were 1 base for V and 2 bases for J; bases not matched to a gene: 10. The CDR3 DNA reads TGTGCCAGCAGCTTAGGGGTTAGCGGGGGGCCTTTTCAAGAGACCCAGTACTTC. Its protein is CASSLGVSGGPFQETQYF.

The V and J genes are TRBV5-5 and TRBJ2-1; a weak D match, TRBD2 (5 bases). This CDR3 is 16 amino acids long. Germline V gene lookup returns CDR1 SGHKS and CDR2 YYEKEE (reference sequence). Trimming pared 6 bases from V and 1 base from J, leaving 17 bases between. The CDR3 protein is CASTLGSGWSYNEQFF. The DNA of the CDR3 is TGTGCCAGCACCCTGGGGTCGGGATGGTCCTACAATGAGCAGTTCTTC. Variable domain in full (rest from reference TRBV5-5 and TRBJ2-1): DAGVTQSPTHLIKTRGQQVTLRCSPISGHKSVSWYQQVLGQGPQFIFQYYEKEERGRGNFPDRFSARQFPNYSSELNVNALLLGDSALYLCASTLGSGWSYNEQFFGPGTRLTVL.

The rearrangement uses TRBV6-5 and TRBJ2-1, with D possibly being TRBD1 (5 bases). Per germline, CDR1 MNHEY and CDR2 SVGAGI. Deletions cut 2 bases from V and 11 bases from J, with 7 bases between. The CDR3 loop spans 11 amino acids. The DNA for the CDR3 is TGTGCCAGCAGTTACGGGGCTAAGCAGTTCTTC. Its translation: CASSYGAKQFF.

This chain links TRBV5-5 with TRBJ1-6, with D unresolved. V was clipped by 0 bases and J by 4 bases, with 8 bases between them. Germline CDR1 SGHKS, CDR2 YYEKEE (reference sequence). CDR3 length: 15 amino acids. CDR3 nucleotide sequence: TGTGCCAGCAGCTTGGTTGGGGTGTATAATTCACCCCTCCACTTT. This translates into CASSLVGVYNSPLHF.

The genes are TRBV9 and TRBJ1-6; possible D gene TRBD1, 6 bases. From germline, CDR1 is SGDLS and CDR2 YYNGEE. V lost 2 bases to trimming and J lost 7 bases, with 16 bases between them. The CDR3 sequence is 16 residues long. In DNA, the CDR3 is TGTGCCAGCAGCGTTGACCCGGGACACTTGAATTCACCCCTCCACTTT. The encoded protein is CASSVDPGHLNSPLHF.

This clone has only a few counts. V and J are TRBV12-5 and TRBJ2-3; no definite D call. Trimming pared 0 bases from V and 0 bases from J, leaving 10 bases between. CDR3 size: 16 residues. CDR1 LGHNT and CDR2 FRNRAP come from the germline V gene. This chain's CDR3 is CASGLVVRHSTDTQYF. The CDR3 DNA follows: TGTGCTAGTGGTTTGGTAGTCAGGCACAGCACAGATACGCAGTATTTT.

The rearrangement links TRBV6-1 to TRBJ2-5, with D possibly matching TRBD2 (6 bases). The CDR3 runs 12 residues. The V gene's germline CDR1 is MNHNS and CDR2 SASEGT. V lost 4 bases, J lost 5 bases, and 8 bases lay in between. For the CDR3, the DNA is TGTGCCAGCAGTGGGGGGGTGGAGACCCAGTACTTC. This gives the protein CASSGGVETQYF.

V is TRBV7-7 and J is TRBJ2-2; 8 bases are shared with TRBD2. The germline V gene encodes CDR1 SSHAT and CDR2 FNYEAQ (reference sequence). Unmatched junction bases numbered 14, after V lost 4 bases and J lost 7 bases. The CDR3 runs 17 residues. In nucleotides, the CDR3 is TGTGCCAGCAGCTCCACCCAACTAGCGGCCCGGGTCGGGGAGCTGTTTTTT. Residues: CASSSTQLAARVGELFF.

The CDR3 loop is CASSPGLAGGEQFF. CDR3 DNA sequence: TGCGCCAGCAGCCCGGGACTAGCGGGGGGTGAGCAGTTCTTC. This sequence joins TRBV4-3 and TRBJ2-1, with TRBD2 identical over 15 bases. Germline assignment: CDR1 LGHNA and CDR2 YSLEER. With 4 bases clipped from V and 9 bases from J, the junction kept 1 base outside the gene matches. CDR3 length equals 14 residues.

The V gene is TRBV4-1, the J gene TRBJ1-1; 7 bases map to TRBD1. This CDR3 contains 15 residues. The V gene's germline CDR1 is MGHRA and CDR2 YSYEKL. V shed 4 bases and J 0 bases; nucleotides not matched to a gene: 5. In DNA, the CDR3 is TGCGCCAGCAGCCGACCGGGACAGATGAACACTGAAGCTTTCTTT. It specifies CASSRPGQMNTEAFF.

The rearrangement links TRBV27 to TRBJ2-3; 14 bases are a match to TRBD2. Germline CDR1 is MNHEY and CDR2 is SMNVEV (reference sequence). The ends lost 4 bases at V and 14 bases at J; junction bases unmatched: 5. The CDR3 is 13 amino acids. The CDR3 nucleotides read TGTGCCAGCAGTTCCCGGACTAGCGGGGGGCTGTATTTT. Translated: CASSSRTSGGLYF.

V gene TRBV2 combines with J gene TRBJ2-7; the D call may be TRBD1 or TRBD2 (6 bases each). Germline CDR1 and CDR2: SNHLY and FYNNEI. Trimming stripped 7 bases from V and 1 base from J, with 14 bases between. This CDR3 has 14 amino acids. CDR3 coding DNA: TGTGCCAGCATTAGGGGGGCCCAATCCTACGAGCAGTACTTC. Translating it yields CASIRGAQSYEQYF.

The gene calls are TRBV13 and TRBJ1-5, with D maybe TRBD1 (5 bases). The CDR3 consists of 13 residues. V lost 2 bases and J 4 bases, leaving 6 bases between the germline ends. The V gene's germline CDR1 is PRHDT and CDR2 FYEKMQ (reference sequence). CDR3 amino acids: CASSLPGNQPQHF. The CDR3 coding sequence is TGTGCCAGCAGCTTACCAGGGAATCAGCCCCAGCATTTT.

The chain has TRBV4-1 and TRBJ2-3; D ambiguous. Trimming left V 4 bases short and J 2 bases short, with 10 bases between. The CDR3 totals 14 residues. Germline CDR1 and CDR2: MGHRA and YSYEKL. For the CDR3, the DNA is TGCGCCAGCAGCCGAACGGGCTACACAGATACGCAGTATTTT. It is translated as CASSRTGYTDTQYF.